Reported below is one TCR beta chain. Its antigen is undetermined. This sample stems from a study of T cell responses to AZD1222 COVID-19 vaccine. Study in general: Recipients boosted at about 4 weeks or about 12 weeks are pooled. Study conclusions and caveats: CD4 TCRs linked to vaccination spanned spike, dominating at 160-218 and 743-854.

The repertoire was sequenced with immunoSEQ multiplex PCR; TCRdb's copy has only in-frame clones and lacks some. The table shows 120,000 to 150,000 clones, with 85% to 95% occurring only once. The CDR3 loop spans 13 amino acids. Germline V gene data show CDR1 as MNHEY and CDR2 as SVGAGI. Trimming removed 9 bases from V and 7 bases from J; junction bases left unmatched: 5. The sequence was collected from an adult in good health. The chain has TRBV6-5 and TRBJ2-2; 10 bases line up with TRBD1. This specimen was peripheral blood, taken on day 0 of AZD1222 vaccination. This CDR3 is CASAGTGVGELFF. CDR3 coding DNA: TGTGCCAGTGCCGGGACAGGGGTCGGGGAGCTGTTTTTT.